The T cell receptor (beta chain) described here comes from a study of blood T cell repertoires in COVID-19. Across the whole study: The origin of the acute and convalescent COVID-19 samples was the United States, Italy and Spain.

Germline values: CDR1 MDHEN, CDR2 SYDVKM. CDR3 length equals 16 residues. Losses at the gene ends were 4 bases for V and 5 bases for J; bases not matched to a gene: 9. Patients from Seattle were sampled longitudinally, starting during active infection. Libraries were prepared by immunoSEQ multiplex PCR; TCRdb keeps only in-frame clonotypes and omits some of them. The table shows 450,000 or so clones, with about nine tenths occurring only once. This receptor was identified in a middle-aged woman with COVID-19, enrolled during active disease. This rearrangement joins TRBV28 to TRBJ2-3; 10 bases agree with TRBD2. Sequenced input: peripheral blood. CDR3 nucleotide sequence: TGTGCCAGCAGTTCCTCCGGGACTAGCGCACTAGATACGCAGTATTTT. Encoded protein: CASSSSGTSALDTQYF.